Listed here are 2 T cell receptor beta chains from one sample, sequenced in a study of CD8 T cells in ankylosing spondylitis. Findings of the study overall: Blood of patients with ankylosing spondylitis appeared to be characterized by a TCR beta motif of eight highly homologous variants.

These receptors are not linked to any known antigen. In TCRdb, the 5' RACE reads were re-called with MiXCR into one record per CDR3 protein. The sample contains about 90,000 distinct CDR3 sequences, about 9% of which appear only once. Sequenced material: blood, either unsorted or a sorted T cell fraction (not recorded which). These receptors came from a male donor with ankylosing spondylitis.

This clonotype was seen repeatedly, ten times or more. The chain is built from TRBV5-1 and TRBJ2-1; D tentatively reads TRBD1 or TRBD2 (5 bases each). Trimming pared 3 bases from V and 0 bases from J, leaving 13 bases between. The CDR3 contains 16 residues. CDR1 SGHRS and CDR2 YFSETQ come from the germline V gene. CDR3 loop: CASSSSWGSSYNEQFF. CDR3 nucleotides: TGCGCCAGCAGCTCCTCTTGGGGGAGCTCCTACAATGAGCAGTTCTTC.

This chain uses TRBV27 with TRBJ1-3, with 8 nucleotides matching TRBD1. CDR1 is MNHEY and CDR2 is SMNVEV in the germline V gene (reference sequence). Trimming at V came to 5 bases and at J to 0 bases, leaving 3 bases not matched to a gene. The CDR3 contains 15 residues. Here the CDR3 reads CASSPTGGSGNTIYF. The CDR3 nucleotides read TGTGCCAGCAGTCCAACAGGGGGCTCTGGAAACACCATATATTTT.